The 31 T cell receptor beta chains in this list originate from one sample, sequenced in a study of T cell repertoires in cytomegalovirus infection (dated by TCRdb to about 2019). TCRdb records Illumina HiSeq 1500 as the sequencer. TCRdb trimmed the raw reads at Q25, called clones with MiXCR and kept productive beta chains. When rows share a CDR3 protein, they turn into one entry using the most common DNA and genes. A total of hundreds of thousands of distinct CDR3 sequences appear in this sample, roughly 6.5% of them only once. The ten largest make up about 6.3% of the sample. Sequenced: PBMCs. The receptors were gathered from a human donor in good health (CMV status not recorded). Some clones in this sample may be carry-over from other donors' samples.

The table lists this clonotype with many counts. The V gene is TRBV28, the J gene TRBJ1-1; no reliable D call. Germline lookup yields CDR1 MDHEN and CDR2 SYDVKM. Trimming left V 2 bases short and J 8 bases short, with 24 bases between. The CDR3 is made up of 17 amino acids. The CDR3 is CASSLGQLQPFSREAFF. The CDR3 DNA sequence: TGTGCCAGCAGTTTAGGTCAGTTGCAGCCCTTTTCCCGAGAAGCTTTCTTT.

This clonotype was counted many times. The CDR3 DNA sequence: TGTGCCAGCAGCTTAAATGGGCGGGAGACCCAGTACTTC. Protein product: CASSLNGRETQYF. V gene TRBV7-2 combines with J gene TRBJ2-5; D is unresolved. V was clipped by 2 bases and J by 5 bases, with 9 bases between them. This CDR3 is built from 13 residues. Per the germline V gene, CDR1 is SGHTA and CDR2 is FQGNSA. Filled out from reference TRBV7-2 and TRBJ2-5, the complete variable domain reads GAGVSQSPSNKVTEKGKDVELRCDPISGHTALYWYRQSLGQGLEFLIYFQGNSAPDKSGLPSDRFSAERTGGSVSTLTIQRTQQEDSAVYLCASSLNGRETQYFGPGTRLLVL.

This clonotype showed up just once. The conserved phenylalanine or tryptophan normally closing the CDR3 is absent here, so this likely arose from a read error. The chain uses TRBV6-2 or TRBV6-3 and TRBJ2-3; 12 bases are shared with TRBD2. CDR1 and CDR2 (germline): MNHEY, SVGEGT. This CDR3 is 15 amino acids long. After removal of 4 bases from V and 4 bases from J, the junction contained 3 bases not matched to a gene. The CDR3 loop is CASSSTSGGPDTQYL. Written as DNA, the CDR3 is TGTGCCAGCAGTTCGACTAGCGGGGGCCCAGATACGCAGTATTTA.

This clonotype was recorded at least ten times. This chain links TRBV7-2 with TRBJ1-2; 8 nucleotides line up with TRBD1. With 4 bases clipped from V and 4 bases from J, the junction kept 5 bases outside the gene matches. In germline, CDR1 is SGHTA, CDR2 FQGNSA. CDR3 length: 14 residues. The CDR3 region is CASSSMTGAYGYTF. The DNA of the CDR3 is TGTGCCAGCAGCTCGATGACAGGGGCCTATGGCTACACCTTC.

On this clonotype: A read error is possible here, since a much larger clone lies one base away. This chain connects TRBV6-6 to TRBJ2-1; 8 bases agree with TRBD2. V lost 5 bases, J lost 10 bases, and 16 bases stayed unmatched. This CDR3 has 16 amino acids. The germline V gene encodes CDR1 MNHNY and CDR2 SVGAGI (reference sequence). CDR3 in DNA: TGTGCCAGCAGTACACGGGGGGGGACGGGGGGAGGAGAGCAGTTCTTC. It yields the protein CASSTRGGTGGGEQFF.

The genes are TRBV28 and TRBJ2-1; D is ambiguous. The CDR3 totals 12 residues. Trimming took 8 bases from V and 9 from J, leaving 14 bases between them. Germline V gene sequence: CDR1 MDHEN, CDR2 SYDVKM. The DNA for the CDR3 is TGTGCCAGCTTTAATAGGGCGTCTGAGCAGTTCTTC. Its protein is CASFNRASEQFF.

The V call is TRBV6-1, the J call TRBJ2-1; maybe TRBD2 (6 bases). The V end lost 6 bases, the J end lost 6 bases, and 21 bases lay between the germline ends. CDR1 is MNHNS and CDR2 is SASEGT in the germline V gene. The CDR3 spans 16 residues. The CDR3 spells CASRAPGAGSSNEQFF. DNA of the CDR3: TGTGCCAGCAGGGCCCCCGGGGCGGGATCGTCCAATGAGCAGTTCTTC.

This clonotype was counted at least ten times. V gene TRBV10-3 combines with J gene TRBJ1-2; 8 nucleotides agree with TRBD1. CDR1 and CDR2 (germline): ENHRY, SYGVKD. The CDR3 has 14 residues. J lost 5 bases, V lost 10 bases, and 12 bases had no gene match. CDR3 loop: CATAQGQELYGYTF. The CDR3 nucleotides read TGTGCCACCGCCCAGGGACAGGAGTTGTATGGCTACACCTTC.

This clonotype has ten or more counts. This CDR3 is CASSQDRDTQYF. CDR3 coding DNA: TGCGCCAGCAGCCAAGACAGGGATACGCAGTATTTT. This rearrangement joins TRBV4-3 to TRBJ2-3, with D unclear. Trimming removed 0 bases at V and 6 bases at J, with 4 bases between. The CDR3 is 12 residues long. Germline-derived CDR1 and CDR2 are LGHNA and YSLEER.

This clonotype was observed many times. The chain combines TRBV11-2 with TRBJ1-1; D may be TRBD1 (6 bases). Between the trimmed V and J ends, which lost 5 bases and 5 bases, there was a span of 15 bases. The length of the CDR3 is 14 residues. Germline V gene data show CDR1 as SGHAT and CDR2 as FQNNGV. The CDR3: CASSLGRGVTEAFF. The CDR3 DNA sequence: TGTGCCAGCAGCCTAGGCAGGGGTGTTACTGAAGCTTTCTTT.

This clonotype showed up many times. This sequence joins TRBV5-1 and TRBJ2-6; possible D gene TRBD2, 7 bases. The V gene's germline CDR1 is SGHRS and CDR2 YFSETQ. CDR3 length: 18 residues. V dropped 4 bases and J dropped 0 bases, with 17 bases sitting between them. The CDR3 DNA reads as TGCGCCAGCAGCGGGGGGGCCACGGCCTTCTCTGGGGCCAACGTCCTGACTTTC. It translates to CASSGGATAFSGANVLTF.

In this sample, this clonotype turned up a few times. The junction does not match germline at one end; this may be a read error. The J gene is TRBJ2-1, the V gene TRBV7-7, with D perhaps TRBD2 (7 bases). CDR1 is SSHAT and CDR2 is FNYEAQ in the germline V gene (reference sequence). The CDR3 contains 15 residues. CDR3 in amino acids: CASSLYGGRNNEQFF. As DNA, the CDR3 is TGTGCTAGCAGCTTATACGGGGGGCGTAACAATGAGCAGTTCTTC.

This clonotype was seen many times. The rearrangement joins TRBV7-9 to TRBJ2-7, with 10 bases that match TRBD1. The germline CDR1 and CDR2 sequences are SEHNR and FQNEAQ (reference sequence). V was pared by 5 bases and J by 6 bases, with 13 bases of the junction left unmatched. The CDR3 runs 16 residues. The CDR3 DNA is TGTGCCAGCAGCCATCGCGGACAGGGGGGAGCTGGCGAGCAGTACTTC. It translates to CASSHRGQGGAGEQYF. Variable domain in full (rest from reference TRBV7-9 and TRBJ2-7): DTGVSQNPRHKITKRGQNVTFRCDPISEHNRLYWYRQTLGQGPEFLTYFQNEAQLEKSRLLSDRFSAERPKGSFSTLEIQRTEQGDSAMYLCASSHRGQGGAGEQYFGPGTRLTVT.

This clonotype was detected ten times or more. The chain uses TRBV7-2 and TRBJ1-1, with D perhaps TRBD1 (5 bases). V was shortened by 1 base and J by 8 bases, with 11 bases between the two germline ends. The CDR3 spans 13 residues. Germline-derived CDR1 and CDR2 are SGHTA and FQGNSA. The CDR3 DNA reads as TGTGCCAGCAGCTTAGGTCCAGGGATGGAAGCTTTCTTT. This sequence encodes CASSLGPGMEAFF.

This sequence joins TRBV7-3 and TRBJ1-2; TRBD1 is a possible D gene (5 bases). Germline CDR1 is SGHTA and CDR2 is FQGTGA. The CDR3 consists of 13 residues. The V gene lost 4 bases and the J gene lost 3 bases, with 9 bases spanning the gap. As DNA, the CDR3 is TGTGCCAGCAGCTCGACAGACTACTATGGCTACACCTTC. This codes for CASSSTDYYGYTF.

This clonotype was observed at least ten times. This chain links TRBV10-3 with TRBJ1-1, with D perhaps matching TRBD1 (5 bases). Trimming took off 3 bases at V and 1 base at J, with 9 bases between the two ends. This CDR3 is 14 amino acids long. Germline CDR1 ENHRY, CDR2 SYGVKD. The CDR3 region has the DNA TGTGCCATCAGTGACCTGGGGGGGAACACTGAAGCTTTCTTT. Its translation: CAISDLGGNTEAFF.

The sample holds many counts of this clonotype. The chain is built from TRBV12-3 or TRBV12-4 and TRBJ1-6; perhaps TRBD1 as D (5 bases). The CDR3 runs to 15 residues. Trimming pared 1 base from V and 8 bases from J, leaving 12 bases between. The chain's CDR3 is CASSLEAGMDSPLHF. The CDR3 DNA reads TGTGCCAGCAGTTTAGAAGCAGGGATGGATTCACCCCTCCACTTT.

The table lists this clonotype with many counts. The chain links TRBV3-1 to TRBJ2-7; the D is unclear. There are 17 residues in the CDR3. Germline CDR1 LGHDT, CDR2 YNNKEL (reference sequence). V lost 2 bases to trimming and J lost 2 bases, with 19 bases between them. This CDR3 is CASSQSPGAVSAYEQYF. The CDR3 DNA reads as TGTGCCAGCAGCCAATCCCCGGGCGCTGTCTCGGCCTACGAGCAGTACTTC.

At least ten counts were recorded for this clonotype. The rearrangement joins TRBV7-2 to TRBJ2-5, with 9 bases identical to TRBD2. J gave up 5 bases and V 9 bases, and 7 bases lay outside the gene matches. CDR3 length: 13 residues. Germline loops: CDR1 SGHTA, CDR2 FQGNSA. For the CDR3, the DNA is TGTGCCAGGAATGCGGGGGGGTCGGAGACCCAGTACTTC. It specifies CARNAGGSETQYF.

Many counts were recorded for this clonotype. The gene calls are TRBV28 and TRBJ1-2; D is perhaps TRBD1 (6 bases). The CDR3 consists of 13 residues. The germline gives CDR1 MDHEN, CDR2 SYDVKM. The V and J ends lost 5 bases and 8 bases respectively, with 15 bases between them. The CDR3 coding sequence is TGTGCCAGCAGTCCGTCAGACAGGAGAGGCTACACCTTC. Protein sequence: CASSPSDRRGYTF.

This clonotype was picked up many times. The chain employs TRBV18 and TRBJ2-7; D remains ambiguous. The CDR3 has 14 amino acids. Germline V lookup: CDR1 KGHSH, CDR2 LQKENI. With 0 bases removed from V and 2 bases from J, the gap between germline ends came to 8 bases. The CDR3 region is CASSPPTSTYEQYF. The DNA of the CDR3 is TGTGCCAGCTCACCACCCACTTCGACCTACGAGCAGTACTTC. Using reference TRBV18 and TRBJ2-7 for the parts outside the CDR3, the full variable domain is NAGVMQNPRHLVRRRGQEARLRCSPMKGHSHVYWYRQLPEEGLKFMVYLQKENIIDESGMPKERFSAEFPKEGPSILRIQQVVRGDSAAYFCASSPPTSTYEQYFGPGTRLTVT.

The rearrangement joins TRBV5-1 to TRBJ1-1; no clear D gene. This CDR3 has 15 amino acids. Per germline, CDR1 SGHRS and CDR2 YFSETQ. V lost 1 base and J 0 bases, leaving 10 bases between the germline ends. The CDR3 spells CASSLFQEMNTEAFF. The CDR3 bases are TGCGCCAGCAGCTTGTTTCAGGAGATGAACACTGAAGCTTTCTTT.

This clonotype appeared many times. V and J are TRBV29-1 and TRBJ2-7, with no clear D. The CDR3 totals 11 residues. The germline CDR1 and CDR2 sequences are SQVTM and ANQGSEA. V was trimmed by 2 bases and J by 3 bases, leaving 5 bases between them. The CDR3 bases are TGCAGCGTTGAATCGAGCTACGAGCAGTACTTC. It translates to CSVESSYEQYF.

This clonotype was counted at least ten times. This chain uses TRBV7-9 with TRBJ2-7; D tentatively fits TRBD1 or TRBD2 (5 bases each). CDR3 length: 15 residues. V lost 4 bases and J lost 7, with 20 bases in between. CDR1 is SEHNR and CDR2 is FQNEAQ in the germline V gene (reference sequence). In DNA, the CDR3 is TGTGCCAGCAGCTCGCCGGGACCCCAAACGGGGGAGCAGTACTTC. It yields the protein CASSSPGPQTGEQYF.

This clonotype appeared many times. The chain employs TRBV6-5 and TRBJ1-1; D is ambiguous. Trimming pared 2 bases from V and 3 bases from J, leaving 7 bases between. The CDR3 spans 13 residues. Germline assignment: CDR1 MNHEY and CDR2 SVGAGI. The CDR3 coding sequence is TGTGCCAGCAGTTACCAGAGGGACACTGAAGCTTTCTTT. This codes for CASSYQRDTEAFF.

The chain links TRBV14 to TRBJ1-2, with no clear D. V lost 0 bases and J lost 1, with 9 bases in between. The CDR3 has 15 amino acids. Germline assignment: CDR1 SGHDN and CDR2 FVKESK. CDR3 loop: CASSQDRTSNYGYTF. The CDR3 DNA sequence: TGTGCCAGCAGCCAAGATAGGACTAGTAACTATGGCTACACCTTC.

This clonotype was detected many times. The J gene is TRBJ1-2, the V gene TRBV5-1, with 9 bases matching TRBD1. V dropped 4 bases and J dropped 3; count of bases not matched to a gene: 7. CDR1 and CDR2 from the germline V gene are SGHRS and YFSETQ. CDR3 length: 15 amino acids. The CDR3 spells CASSDSGTGYYGYTF. CDR3 bases: TGCGCCAGCAGCGACTCCGGGACAGGGTACTATGGCTACACCTTC.

V is TRBV20-1 and J is TRBJ2-3; 7 nucleotides line up with TRBD2. This CDR3 comprises 13 residues. CDR1 and CDR2 (germline): DFQATT, SNEGSKA (reference sequence). The V gene end was trimmed by 3 bases and the J gene end by 5 bases; junction bases not matched to a gene: 5. The CDR3 loop reads CSASITGGDTQYF. In DNA, the CDR3 is TGCAGTGCTAGCATTACGGGGGGAGATACGCAGTATTTT.

This clonotype was recorded many times. The rearrangement joins TRBV20-1 to TRBJ2-5; maybe TRBD2 (6 bases). V was clipped by 0 bases and J by 1 base, with 15 bases between them. The CDR3 totals 16 residues. CDR1 and CDR2 (germline): DFQATT, SNEGSKA (reference sequence). The CDR3 sequence is CSARDSGRLVQETQYF. CDR3 sequence (DNA): TGCAGTGCTAGAGATAGCGGCAGGCTCGTCCAAGAGACCCAGTACTTC.

This clonotype was seen at least ten times. This chain links TRBV7-2 with TRBJ2-1; 9 nucleotides match TRBD2. This CDR3 is built from 14 residues. Germline-derived CDR1 and CDR2 are SGHTA and FQGNSA. Trimming removed 3 bases from V and 7 bases from J; junction bases left unmatched: 4. CDR3 loop: CASSFRTSENEQFF. The CDR3 DNA follows: TGTGCCAGCAGCTTTCGGACTAGCGAAAATGAGCAGTTCTTC.

The chain combines TRBV6-2 or TRBV6-3 with TRBJ2-2; a possible D gene is TRBD1 (5 bases). Per germline, CDR1 MNHEY and CDR2 SVGEGT. With 3 bases removed from V and 1 base from J, the gap between germline ends came to 12 bases. The CDR3 totals 16 residues. The CDR3 protein is CASSYTPRENTGELFF. The CDR3 bases are TGTGCCAGCAGTTATACTCCCAGGGAGAACACCGGGGAGCTGTTTTTT.